This is a list of T cell receptor beta chains from one sample in a study of blood T cell repertoires in COVID-19. Profiling relied on immunoSEQ multiplex PCR, and the TCRdb table lists in-frame clones only, not all of them. Of roughly 64,000 clones listed, around 80% were seen once; the top ten hold 14%. Material: peripheral blood. Receptor source: a man aged 60 to 69 with COVID-19, enrolled during active disease. The CDR3 runs from the conserved cysteine through the conserved F or W. Each record gives: D gene, J gene, V gene, clone size, CDR3 DNA, CDR3 protein. A D gene is named only where the DNA matches it firmly. Expanded clones are given a class, and other clones once, few, many or no size at all.

TRBD1	TRBJ2-3	TRBV6-5	-	TGTGCCAGCAGTACCCGACAGGGAGCGGTAGATACGCAGTATTTT	CASSTRQGAVDTQYF
-	TRBJ2-5	TRBV2	-	TGTGCCAGCAGCGAACGGAGACTAGAGGAGACCCAGTACTTC	CASSERRLEETQYF
-	TRBJ1-1	TRBV6-5	-	TGTGCCACCTTCCTCAACACTGAAGCTTTCTTT	CATFLNTEAFF
-	TRBJ2-7	TRBV7-9	few	TGTGCCAGCACCCTAAGTGGGACACCTGCGGGCTACGAGCAGTACTTC	CASTLSGTPAGYEQYF
-	TRBJ1-6	TRBV19	-	TGTGCCAGTACACAGGACGGAACCCTCCACTTT	CASTQDGTLHF
-	TRBJ1-1	TRBV18	-	TGTGCCAGCGGACAGATGAACACTGAAGCTTTCTTT	CASGQMNTEAFF
-	TRBJ2-7	TRBV2	-	TGTGCCAGCAAGGCGAGACAAGAAGCCTACGAGCAGTACTTC	CASKARQEAYEQYF
-	TRBJ2-7	TRBV5-1	-	TGCGCCAGCAGCTTAGTAGCAGACTACGAGCAGTACTTC	CASSLVADYEQYF
-	TRBJ2-2	TRBV5-1	-	TGCGCCAGCAGCCCGGGGGGCCCCGGGGAGCTGTTTTTT	CASSPGGPGELFF
TRBD2	TRBJ2-3	TRBV7-7	-	TGTGCCAGCAGCTGCCCGGGACTAGCGGCAAGCACAGATACGCAGTATTTT	CASSCPGLAASTDTQYF
TRBD1	TRBJ1-2	TRBV6-1	-	TGTGCCAGCAGTGAAGCCGCAAACAGGGGGCAATATGGCTACACCTTC	CASSEAANRGQYGYTF
TRBD1	TRBJ2-1	TRBV24-1	few	TGTGCCACCAGTGATTTGAGAGCTGGGACAGGGCACAATGAGCAGTTCTTC	CATSDLRAGTGHNEQFF
-	TRBJ1-2	TRBV6-5	-	TGTGCCAGCAGTTCCACGAGATTTAACTATGGCTACACCTTC	CASSSTRFNYGYTF
-	TRBJ1-6	TRBV30	-	TGTGCCTGGCAGGGCTCCTATAATTCACCCCTCCACTTT	CAWQGSYNSPLHF
TRBD1	TRBJ1-1	TRBV13	few	TGTGCCAGCAGCCCAGGATTAAGACAGGGTCCCCTTGAAGCTTTCTTT	CASSPGLRQGPLEAFF
-	TRBJ2-5	TRBV7-9	few	TGTGCCAGCACGATACAGGGAGTAGAGACCCAGTACTTC	CASTIQGVETQYF
-	TRBJ1-2	TRBV11-2	-	TGTGCCAGCAGCTTAATCCGGGAGGGTGGCTACACCTTC	CASSLIREGGYTF
-	TRBJ1-2	TRBV6-5	-	TGTGCCAGCCGCCAAATGGCGGGGAGGGGCTACACCTTC	CASRQMAGRGYTF
-	TRBJ1-6	TRBV14	few	TGTGCCAGCAGCCCTCAAGGGGGTTCACCCCTCCACTTT	CASSPQGGSPLHF
TRBD2	TRBJ2-1	TRBV5-4	-	TGTGCCAGCAGCCCGACCGGGACTAGCTCCTACAATGAGCAGTTCTTC	CASSPTGTSSYNEQFF
TRBD2	TRBJ2-1	TRBV9	-	TGTGCCAGCAGCGCCGGGACTAGCGGTATCAATGAGCAGTTCTTC	CASSAGTSGINEQFF
-	TRBJ1-1	TRBV7-9	many	TGTGCCAGCAGCCCTAATGGGGGGGAAGCTTTCTTT	CASSPNGGEAFF
TRBD2	TRBJ2-1	TRBV3-1/TRBV3-2	-	TGTGCCAGCAGACCCAGCGGGAGGGCCCTCAATGAGCAGTTCTTC	CASRPSGRALNEQFF
-	TRBJ2-7	TRBV30	many	TGTGCCTGGAGCCTGGGGGCTAGGTACGAGCAGTACTTC	CAWSLGARYEQYF
TRBD2	TRBJ2-1	TRBV14	-	TGTGCCAGCAGCCAAGTGGCGACTAGCGGGAGTATCTACAATGAGCAGTTCTTC	CASSQVATSGSIYNEQFF
TRBD2	TRBJ2-5	TRBV7-7	few	TGTGCCAGCAGCCCAAGACGGGGGGGATCGGAGGAGACCCAGTACTTC	CASSPRRGGSEETQYF
-	TRBJ2-3	TRBV28	-	TGTGCCAGCAGGGGCGGACTTAGTTCAGATACGCAGTATTTT	CASRGGLSSDTQYF
-	TRBJ2-2	TRBV4-2	-	TGTGCCAGCAGCCAAGAAGGTGGGCCGCTGGTTGGCGGGGAGCTGTTTTTT	CASSQEGGPLVGGELFF
-	TRBJ1-5	TRBV10-3	-	TGTGCCACAATGAGCAATCAGCCCCAGCATTTT	CATMSNQPQHF
-	TRBJ1-6	TRBV5-4	few	TGTGCCAGCAGCTCTCGGACTGGAGATTCACCCCTCCACTTT	CASSSRTGDSPLHF
TRBD2	TRBJ2-1	TRBV9	-	TGTGCCAGCAGCGCAGGGACTAGCGGAGTAAATGAGCAGTTCTTC	CASSAGTSGVNEQFF
-	TRBJ2-1	TRBV7-3	-	TGTGCCAGCAGCTTAGGGAGGGGGTATAATAATGAGCAGTTCTTC	CASSLGRGYNNEQFF
-	TRBJ2-3	TRBV5-5	-	TGTGCCAGCAGCTTGCAGGCCGCAGGTACGCAGTATTTT	CASSLQAAGTQYF
-	TRBJ1-1	TRBV7-2	-	TGTGCCAGCAGCTTCCGTCGGAGGACTGAAGCTTTCTTT	CASSFRRRTEAFF
TRBD2	TRBJ2-3	TRBV4-1	few	TGCGCCAGCTCCCTGGGTAGCGGGAGTAAAGCCACGCAGTATTTT	CASSLGSGSKATQYF